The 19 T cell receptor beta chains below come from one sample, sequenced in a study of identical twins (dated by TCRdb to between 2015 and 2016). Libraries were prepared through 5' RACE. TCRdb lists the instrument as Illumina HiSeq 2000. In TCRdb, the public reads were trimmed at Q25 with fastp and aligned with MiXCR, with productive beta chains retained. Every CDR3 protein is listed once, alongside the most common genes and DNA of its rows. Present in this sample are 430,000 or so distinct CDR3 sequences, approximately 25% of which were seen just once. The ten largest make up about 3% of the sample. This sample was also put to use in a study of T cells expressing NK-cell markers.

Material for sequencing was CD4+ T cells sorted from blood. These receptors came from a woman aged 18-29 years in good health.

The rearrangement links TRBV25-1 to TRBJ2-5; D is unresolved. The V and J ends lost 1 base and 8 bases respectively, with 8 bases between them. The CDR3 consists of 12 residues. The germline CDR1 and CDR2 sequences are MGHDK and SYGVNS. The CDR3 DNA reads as TGTGCCAGCAGTGAATCCTCTAACACCCAGTACTTC. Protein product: CASSESSNTQYF.

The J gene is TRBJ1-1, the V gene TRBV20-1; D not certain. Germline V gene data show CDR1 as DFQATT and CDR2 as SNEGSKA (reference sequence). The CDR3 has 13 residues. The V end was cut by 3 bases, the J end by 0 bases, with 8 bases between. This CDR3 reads CSARQDLNTEAFF. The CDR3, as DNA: TGCAGTGCTAGGCAGGACCTGAACACTGAAGCTTTCTTT.

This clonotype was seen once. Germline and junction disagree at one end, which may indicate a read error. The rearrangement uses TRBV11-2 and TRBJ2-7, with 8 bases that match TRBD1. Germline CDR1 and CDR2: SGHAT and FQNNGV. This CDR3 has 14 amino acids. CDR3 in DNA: TGTGCCAGCAGCTCGACAGGGGACTGGTACGGGCAGTACTTC. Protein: CASSSTGDWYGQYF.

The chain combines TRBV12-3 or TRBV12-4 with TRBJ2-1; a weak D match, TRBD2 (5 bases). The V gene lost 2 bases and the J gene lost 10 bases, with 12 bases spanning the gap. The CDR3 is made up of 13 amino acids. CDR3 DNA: TGTGCCAGCAGTTTAATCCGGGAATCCGAGCAGTTCTTC. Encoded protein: CASSLIRESEQFF.

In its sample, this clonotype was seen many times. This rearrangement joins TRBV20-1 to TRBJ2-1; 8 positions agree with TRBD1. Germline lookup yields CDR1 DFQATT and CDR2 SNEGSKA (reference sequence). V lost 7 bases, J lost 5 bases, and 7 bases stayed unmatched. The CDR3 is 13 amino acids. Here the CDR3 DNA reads TGCAGTGTCGGTGGGGACAGGAACAATGAGCAGTTCTTC. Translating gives CSVGGDRNNEQFF.

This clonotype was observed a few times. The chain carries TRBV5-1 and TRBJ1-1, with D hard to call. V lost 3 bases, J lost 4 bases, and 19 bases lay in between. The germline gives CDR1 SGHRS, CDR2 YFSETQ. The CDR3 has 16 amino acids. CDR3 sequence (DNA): TGCGCCAGCAGCTCTGCTGCGTCCTCCTGGGGCACTGAAGCTTTCTTT. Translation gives CASSSAASSWGTEAFF.

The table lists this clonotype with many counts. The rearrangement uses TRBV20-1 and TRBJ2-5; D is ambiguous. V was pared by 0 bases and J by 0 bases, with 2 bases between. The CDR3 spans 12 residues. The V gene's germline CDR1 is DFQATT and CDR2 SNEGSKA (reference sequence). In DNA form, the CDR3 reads TGCAGTGCTAGAGATGACCAAGAGACCCAGTACTTC. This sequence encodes CSARDDQETQYF.

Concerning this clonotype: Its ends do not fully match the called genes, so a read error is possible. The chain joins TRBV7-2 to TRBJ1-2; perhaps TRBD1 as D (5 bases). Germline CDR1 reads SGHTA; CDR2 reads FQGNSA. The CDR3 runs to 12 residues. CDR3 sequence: CASSLPGPKTAF. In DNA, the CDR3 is TGTGCCAGCAGCCTACCGGGACCTAAAACCGCCTTC.

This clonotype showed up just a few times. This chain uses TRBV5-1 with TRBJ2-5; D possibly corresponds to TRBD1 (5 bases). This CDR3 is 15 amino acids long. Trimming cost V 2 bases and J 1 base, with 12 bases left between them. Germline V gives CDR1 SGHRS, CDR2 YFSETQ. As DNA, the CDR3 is TGCGCCAGCAGCTTTGGGGCGCCGACCCAAGAGACCCAGTACTTC. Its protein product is CASSFGAPTQETQYF.

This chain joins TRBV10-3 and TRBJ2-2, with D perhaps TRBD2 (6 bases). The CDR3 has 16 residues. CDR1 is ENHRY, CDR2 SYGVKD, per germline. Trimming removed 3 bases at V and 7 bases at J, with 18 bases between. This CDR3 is CAISESKQGGIGELFF. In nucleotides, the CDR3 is TGTGCCATCAGTGAAAGTAAGCAGGGAGGCATCGGGGAGCTGTTTTTT.

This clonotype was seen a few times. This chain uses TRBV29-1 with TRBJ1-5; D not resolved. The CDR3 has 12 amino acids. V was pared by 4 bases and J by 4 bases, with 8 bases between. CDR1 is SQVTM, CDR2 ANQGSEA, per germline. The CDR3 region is CSVGGGNQPQHF. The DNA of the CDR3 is TGCAGCGTTGGAGGAGGGAATCAGCCCCAGCATTTT.

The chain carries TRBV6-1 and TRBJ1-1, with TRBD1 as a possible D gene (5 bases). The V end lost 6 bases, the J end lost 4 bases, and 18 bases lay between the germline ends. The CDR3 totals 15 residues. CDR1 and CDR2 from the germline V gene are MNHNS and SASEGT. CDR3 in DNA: TGTGCCAGCAGCTCCGGGACCAGGCCGAGCACTGAAGCTTTCTTT. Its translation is CASSSGTRPSTEAFF.

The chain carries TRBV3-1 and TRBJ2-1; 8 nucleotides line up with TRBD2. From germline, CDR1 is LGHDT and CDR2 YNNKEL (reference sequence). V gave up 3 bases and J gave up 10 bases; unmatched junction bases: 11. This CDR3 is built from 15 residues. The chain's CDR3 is CASSHEPGERGEQFF. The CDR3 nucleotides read TGTGCCAGCAGCCACGAACCGGGCGAGCGGGGGGAGCAGTTCTTC.

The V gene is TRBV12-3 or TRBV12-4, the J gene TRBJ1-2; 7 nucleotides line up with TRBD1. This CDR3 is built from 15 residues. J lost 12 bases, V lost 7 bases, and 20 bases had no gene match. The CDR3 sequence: CASNPGGPSLAGNTF. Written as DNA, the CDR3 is TGTGCCAGCAATCCAGGGGGGCCGTCTCTAGCCGGGAACACCTTC.

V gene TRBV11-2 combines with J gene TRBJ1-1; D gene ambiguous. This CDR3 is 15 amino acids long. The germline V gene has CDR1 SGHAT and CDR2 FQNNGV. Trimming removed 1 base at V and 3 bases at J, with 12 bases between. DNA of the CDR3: TGTGCCAGCAGCTTAGGATTCCGGGATTACACTGAAGCTTTCTTT. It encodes CASSLGFRDYTEAFF.

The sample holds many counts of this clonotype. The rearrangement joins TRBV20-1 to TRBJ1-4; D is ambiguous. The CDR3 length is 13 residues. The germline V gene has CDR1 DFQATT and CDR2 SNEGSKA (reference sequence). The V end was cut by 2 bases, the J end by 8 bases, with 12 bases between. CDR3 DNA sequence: TGCAGTGCTAGAAATGTGTTGGGAGAAAAACTGTTTTTT. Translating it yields CSARNVLGEKLFF.

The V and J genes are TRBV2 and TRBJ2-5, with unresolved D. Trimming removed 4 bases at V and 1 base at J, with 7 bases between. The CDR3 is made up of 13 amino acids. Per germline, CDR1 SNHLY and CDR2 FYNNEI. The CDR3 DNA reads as TGTGCCAGCAGTGCACCGTTCCAAGAGACCCAGTACTTC. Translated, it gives CASSAPFQETQYF. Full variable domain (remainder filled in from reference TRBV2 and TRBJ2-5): EPEVTQTPSHQVTQMGQEVILRCVPISNHLYFYWYRQILGQKVEFLVSFYNNEISEKSEIFDDQFSVERPDGSNFTLKIRSTKLEDSAMYFCASSAPFQETQYFGPGTRLLVL.

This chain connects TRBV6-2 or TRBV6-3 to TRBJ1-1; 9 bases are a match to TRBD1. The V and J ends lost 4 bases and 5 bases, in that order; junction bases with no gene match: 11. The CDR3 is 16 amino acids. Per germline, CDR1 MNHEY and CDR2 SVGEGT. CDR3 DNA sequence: TGTGCCAGCAGTTCCCGCCACCGAGGACAGGGGACTGAAGCTTTCTTT. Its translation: CASSSRHRGQGTEAFF.

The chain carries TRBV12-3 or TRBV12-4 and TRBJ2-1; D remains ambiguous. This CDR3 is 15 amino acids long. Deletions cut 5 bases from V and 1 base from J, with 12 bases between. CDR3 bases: TGTGCCAGCAGTCTCCGGGTTGGATCCTACAATGAGCAGTTCTTC. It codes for CASSLRVGSYNEQFF.